This T cell receptor beta chain originates from a study of cytomegalovirus exposure and HLA in healthy donors (dated by TCRdb to the late 2010s). Study-wide context: A later analysis indicated that the 130 or so validation repertoires were generated on the platform also employed for the 700 or so repertoires of the first cohort. The study was designed to test whether signatures of past pathogen exposure could be identified by cataloging public T cell receptors. Besides the first cohort of approximately 670 subjects, a separate validation cohort made up of 120 different subjects was used. To predict cytomegalovirus infection status, the study brought together high-throughput TCR immunosequencing, statistical association of individual TCRs with disease status, and machine learning. The study at large found these results: Three of the identified cytomegalovirus-associated TCR beta chains were confirmed in vitro to be specific for cytomegalovirus antigens. It was suggested by the authors that the approach could potentially be generalized to other disease states and immunological phenotypes. The study gave a list of some 150 TCR beta chains associated with cytomegalovirus. Across donors, most TCR sequences were observed very rarely, whereas some public TCRs were present in many individuals. The classifier was reported to diagnose cytomegalovirus status with high specificity and sensitivity in both the original cohort and the validation cohort. In a later analysis, TCRs clustered in the first cohort were found to also tend to co-occur in the 120 validation repertoires, with over 90% of cluster scores above 0. All 120 or so repertoires were used to score co-occurrence in the validation cohort in a later analysis, because that analysis had no HLA typing for the cohort.

Based on the germline V gene, the CDR1 and CDR2 sequences are SGHTA and FQGNSA. The CDR3 has 14 amino acids, counting the end cysteine and phenylalanine. Just CDR3 DNA is preserved here, 42 bases in frame from base 1. Trimming accounts for 0 bases at V and 9 bases at J, while the number of junction bases matched to no gene is 5. As to this clone: This receptor's antigen is unknown. Per-base qualities were not stored, and no clone one base away is much larger.

The library was generated by the immunoSEQ multiplex PCR assay. The source study handled its data this way. To diagnose cytomegalovirus status from the catalog of TCR beta chain sequences, a statistical classification framework was built. TCRdb holds this immuneACCESS table with in-frame rearrangements only. Some clones are missing; in checked studies, unresolved V genes explain under half, and the rest has no known cause. V and J calls plus clone size are reproduced from that table; the DNA served to infer D and trimming. In this sample the table shows approximately 190,000 clones, roughly 88% of which occur a single time. In total, the top ten clones hold roughly 13% of the sample. The donors were included in the validation cohort of over a hundred subjects, a group kept apart from the roughly 700-subject first cohort.

The sequence links TRBV7-2 to TRBJ2-1; TRBD2 aligns with 7 central bases. The sequencing sample was made of PBMCs. This TCR was sampled from a woman aged 25-40 years in good health and CMV-seropositive. The sequence in DNA is TGTGCCAGCAGCTTAGCGGGAGGGCCGGTTGAGCAGTTCTTC. This codes for CASSLAGGPVEQFF.